This entry describes one T cell receptor beta chain. Its antigen is not known. The data derive from a study of T cell repertoires in cytomegalovirus infection. MiXCR was run by TCRdb on the reads, yielding one entry per CDR3 protein. This table has 830,000 or so distinct CDR3 sequences, approximately 32% appearing once. The CDR3 has 15 amino acids. Per germline, CDR1 LNHDA and CDR2 SQIVND (reference sequence). V was clipped by 3 bases and J by 5 bases, with 14 bases between them. The TCR comes from a human donor in good health (CMV status not recorded). Some clones in this sample may be carry-over from other donors' samples. This rearrangement joins TRBV19 to TRBJ2-1, with D perhaps matching TRBD1 or TRBD2 (5 bases each). The sequencing here drew on cultured CD8+ T cells from PBMCs, taken from culture after CMV antigen stimulation. The CDR3 protein is CASSIRGPPHNEQFF. The CDR3 nucleotides are TGTGCCAGTAGTATTCGGGGCCCCCCCCACAATGAGCAGTTCTTC.